The 24 T cell receptor beta chains presented below share a single source sample, sequenced in a study of neurological immune-mediated disorders. TCRdb fed the 5' RACE reads into MiXCR, producing one record per CDR3 protein. The sample has 65,000 to 85,000 distinct CDR3 sequences; 2.5% to 3.5% are singletons. Sequencing used PBMCs. The receptor set was obtained from a woman between 50 and 59 years old with multiple sclerosis.

Ten or more counts support this clonotype. J is TRBJ2-3 and V is TRBV25-1; D is unclear. Germline CDR1 MGHDK, CDR2 SYGVNS. V gave up 10 bases and J gave up 2 bases, with 16 bases separating them. The CDR3 consists of 14 residues. CDR3 loop: CATSMVGYTDTQYF. As DNA, the CDR3 is TGTGCCACCTCTATGGTGGGCTACACAGATACGCAGTATTTT. Variable domain in full (rest from reference TRBV25-1 and TRBJ2-3): EADIYQTPRYLVIGTGKKITLECSQTMGHDKMYWYQQDPGMELHLIHYSYGVNSTEKGDLSSESTVSRIRTEHFPLTLESARPSHTSQYLCATSMVGYTDTQYFGPGTRLTVL.

This clonotype showed up many times. CDR3 nucleotides: TGTGCCAGCAGCTTAGACGTGGGCACAGATACGCAGTATTTT. This gives the protein CASSLDVGTDTQYF. The chain uses TRBV7-2 and TRBJ2-3; no clear D gene. The CDR3 has 14 amino acids. V dropped 1 base and J dropped 1 base, with 6 bases sitting between them. Germline V lookup: CDR1 SGHTA, CDR2 FQGNSA.

This clonotype was observed at least ten times. The V call is TRBV18, the J call TRBJ2-3, with 11 bases lining up with TRBD2. The CDR3 sequence is 16 residues long. CDR1 KGHSH and CDR2 LQKENI come from the germline V gene. With 4 bases clipped from V and 3 bases from J, the junction kept 6 bases outside the gene matches. CDR3 loop: CASSLTSGAWTDTQYF. For the CDR3, the DNA is TGTGCCAGCTCACTGACTAGCGGGGCGTGGACAGATACGCAGTATTTT. The full variable domain, completed using reference TRBV18 and TRBJ2-3, is NAGVMQNPRHLVRRRGQEARLRCSPMKGHSHVYWYRQLPEEGLKFMVYLQKENIIDESGMPKERFSAEFPKEGPSILRIQQVVRGDSAAYFCASSLTSGAWTDTQYFGPGTRLTVL.

This clonotype was counted many times. The chain carries TRBV6-5 and TRBJ2-7; D uncertain. Germline CDR1 is MNHEY and CDR2 is SVGAGI. Between the trimmed V and J ends, which lost 6 bases and 6 bases, there was a span of 18 bases. CDR3 length equals 14 residues. CDR3 sequence (DNA): TGTGCCAGCAGCTCCCCTTCTAGACCTCTCGAGCAGTACGTC. This translates into CASSSPSRPLEQYV.

At least ten counts were recorded for this clonotype. This rearrangement joins TRBV9 to TRBJ2-2; TRBD2 matches at 9 bases. There are 19 residues in the CDR3. V shed 0 bases, J shed 4 bases, and the junction held 13 bases outside the gene matches. Germline-derived CDR1 and CDR2 are SGDLS and YYNGEE. CDR3 protein: CASSVGPASGASGTGELFF. CDR3 nucleotides: TGTGCCAGCAGCGTAGGACCGGCTAGCGGGGCCTCGGGCACCGGGGAGCTGTTTTTT.

This clonotype was picked up many times. V is TRBV20-1 and J is TRBJ2-1, with a weak D call TRBD2 (5 bases). Per germline, CDR1 DFQATT and CDR2 SNEGSKA (reference sequence). V shed 6 bases and J shed 8 bases, with 26 bases lying between them. The CDR3 runs 16 residues. The CDR3 nucleotides are TGCAGTGCGTCTTCTCGATCGGACTTTTTCGGCTATGAGCAGTTCTTC. Translated: CSASSRSDFFGYEQFF.

This clonotype was seen at least ten times. This chain joins TRBV20-1 and TRBJ2-5; D uncertain. CDR1 is DFQATT and CDR2 is SNEGSKA in the germline V gene (reference sequence). This CDR3 is built from 10 residues. In nucleotides, the CDR3 is TGCAGCTATCTCCGGGAGACCCAGTACTTC. Its protein is CSYLRETQYF.

Many counts were recorded for this clonotype. The chain carries TRBV4-2 and TRBJ1-3; D is undetermined. The CDR3 totals 15 residues. The V gene lost 1 base and the J gene lost 0 bases, with 7 bases spanning the gap. The V gene's germline CDR1 is LGHNA and CDR2 YNFKEQ. In DNA, the CDR3 is TGTGCCAGCAGCCAAGCGGCAATCTCTGGAAACACCATATATTTT. Translating gives CASSQAAISGNTIYF.

This clonotype was observed many times. This chain links TRBV20-1 with TRBJ2-3, with TRBD1 matching 7 bases. V was pared by 6 bases and J by 2 bases, with 5 bases of the junction left unmatched. Germline values: CDR1 DFQATT, CDR2 SNEGSKA (reference sequence). This CDR3 is built from 13 residues. CDR3 amino acids: CSATQGTTDTQYF. The CDR3 nucleotides read TGCAGTGCCACACAGGGGACCACAGATACGCAGTATTTT.

In this sample, this clonotype turned up many times. This chain connects TRBV6-2 or TRBV6-3 to TRBJ2-7; no firm D call. V shed 0 bases and J shed 4 bases, with 4 bases lying between them. The CDR3 runs to 12 residues. CDR1 is MNHEY, CDR2 SVGEGT, per germline. The CDR3 nucleotides are TGTGCCAGCAGTTACTCCTTGTACGAGCAGTACTTC. Its translation is CASSYSLYEQYF.

This clonotype was recorded many times. V is TRBV20-1 and J is TRBJ2-1, with D possibly matching TRBD1 (7 bases). V was trimmed by 2 bases and J by 9 bases, leaving 23 bases between them. Germline V gene sequence: CDR1 DFQATT, CDR2 SNEGSKA (reference sequence). This CDR3 spans 16 amino acids. CDR3 region: CSARSIRELTGTEQFF. CDR3 sequence (DNA): TGCAGTGCTAGATCAATTCGGGAGCTGACAGGGACTGAGCAGTTCTTC.

This clonotype was observed at least ten times. The chain couples TRBV5-1 to TRBJ2-2; no clear D. V lost 0 bases and J 2 bases, leaving 5 bases between the germline ends. CDR1 is SGHRS, CDR2 YFSETQ, per germline. The CDR3 length is 14 residues. CDR3 sequence reads: CASSLDTNTGELFF. The CDR3 DNA reads TGCGCCAGCAGCTTGGACACCAACACCGGGGAGCTGTTTTTT. The full variable domain, in which reference TRBV5-1 and TRBJ2-2 provide the parts outside the CDR3, is KAGVTQTPRYLIKTRGQQVTLSCSPISGHRSVSWYQQTPGQGLQFLFEYFSETQRNKGNFPGRFSGRQFSNSRSEMNVSTLELGDSALYLCASSLDTNTGELFFGEGSRLTVL.

At least ten counts were recorded for this clonotype. The chain uses TRBV20-1 and TRBJ1-5; D is unclear. V was trimmed by 3 bases and J by 4 bases, leaving 7 bases between them. The CDR3 length is 12 residues. Germline values: CDR1 DFQATT, CDR2 SNEGSKA (reference sequence). The CDR3 nucleotides read TGCAGTGCTAGGGACGGGAATCAGCCCCAGCATTTT. This gives the protein CSARDGNQPQHF.

Ten or more counts support this clonotype. This chain links TRBV5-1 with TRBJ2-6, with 11 nucleotides matching TRBD1. This CDR3 contains 18 residues. V lost 4 bases and J lost 1; bases outside the gene matches: 7. The germline V gene has CDR1 SGHRS and CDR2 YFSETQ. CDR3 nucleotides: TGCGCCAGCAGCCGAGAAGGGACAGGGGGGTCTGGGGCCAACGTCCTGACTTTC. Its protein product is CASSREGTGGSGANVLTF.

This clonotype was seen ten or more times. The chain uses TRBV6-2 or TRBV6-3 and TRBJ2-2; D is unclear. Germline V gene data show CDR1 as MNHEY and CDR2 as SVGEGT. V was pared by 2 bases and J by 7 bases, with 11 bases between. There are 14 residues in the CDR3. The CDR3 is CASSYLGHVGELFF. CDR3 in DNA: TGTGCCAGCAGTTACCTTGGTCACGTCGGGGAGCTGTTTTTT.

At least ten counts were recorded for this clonotype. The rearrangement joins TRBV6-2 or TRBV6-3 to TRBJ2-1; maybe TRBD2 (6 bases). With 6 bases removed from V and 13 bases from J, the gap between germline ends came to 16 bases. CDR1 and CDR2 from the germline V gene are MNHEY and SVGEGT. The CDR3 has 12 amino acids. The CDR3 loop reads CASSTLLARQFF. The CDR3 DNA is TGTGCCAGCAGCACCTTACTAGCCCGTCAGTTCTTC.

This clonotype has at least ten counts. The rearrangement links TRBV6-5 to TRBJ2-3; TRBD2 matches 9 bases. V lost 5 bases to trimming and J lost 0 bases; unmatched junction nucleotides: 9. Germline CDR1 and CDR2: MNHEY and SVGAGI. The CDR3 is made up of 17 amino acids. As DNA, the CDR3 is TGTGCCAGCAGTAGGGGAGCGGGAGGTTACAGCACAGATACGCAGTATTTT. Amino acids: CASSRGAGGYSTDTQYF.

The V and J genes are TRBV7-9 and TRBJ1-4; the D gene is possibly TRBD1 (5 bases). The CDR3 totals 14 residues. Germline V gene lookup returns CDR1 SEHNR and CDR2 FQNEAQ (reference sequence). V was cut by 5 bases and J by 3 bases, with 10 bases left in between. CDR3 protein: CASSPGQANEKLFF. DNA for the CDR3: TGTGCCAGCAGCCCGGGGCAAGCTAATGAAAAACTGTTTTTT.

This clonotype was counted at least ten times. The rearrangement links TRBV20-1 to TRBJ2-5, with D perhaps matching TRBD1 (7 bases). The V end lost 5 bases, the J end lost 2 bases, and 12 bases lay between the germline ends. The germline gives CDR1 DFQATT, CDR2 SNEGSKA (reference sequence). The CDR3 consists of 13 residues. The CDR3 sequence is CSAGGTEQETQYF. The CDR3 DNA is TGCAGTGCTGGCGGGACAGAACAAGAGACCCAGTACTTC.

This clonotype was recorded many times. The chain links TRBV7-2 to TRBJ2-2; D is unresolved. The CDR3 spans 15 residues. The V gene lost 1 base and the J gene lost 7 bases, with 13 bases spanning the gap. The germline CDR1 and CDR2 sequences are SGHTA and FQGNSA. This CDR3 is CASSLGRLWGGELFF. As DNA, the CDR3 is TGTGCCAGCAGCTTAGGGCGGCTGTGGGGCGGGGAGCTGTTTTTT.

This clonotype was recorded many times. The J gene is TRBJ2-5, the V gene TRBV7-9; 9 bases are a match to TRBD1. Looked up from germline, CDR1 is SEHNR and CDR2 is FQNEAQ (reference sequence). This CDR3 contains 17 residues. The J segment lost 5 bases and the V segment lost 6 bases, leaving 16 bases of the junction unmatched. CDR3 protein: CASSPNKPGQGRETQYF. In DNA, the CDR3 is TGTGCCAGCAGTCCTAACAAACCGGGACAGGGTAGGGAGACCCAGTACTTC.

This clonotype was detected many times. This chain connects TRBV9 to TRBJ2-3; D is tentatively TRBD1 or TRBD2 (5 bases each). In germline, CDR1 is SGDLS, CDR2 YYNGEE. The V end lost 3 bases, the J end lost 0 bases, and 17 bases lay between the germline ends. This CDR3 comprises 17 residues. CDR3 bases: TGTGCCAGCAGCGCGACCGGGACCCGGCTAAGCACAGATACGCAGTATTTT. Protein: CASSATGTRLSTDTQYF.

Many counts were recorded for this clonotype. This chain links TRBV20-1 with TRBJ2-3; 9 positions agree with TRBD2. From germline, CDR1 is DFQATT and CDR2 SNEGSKA (reference sequence). Losses at the gene ends were 5 bases for V and 0 bases for J; bases not matched to a gene: 3. CDR3 length: 14 residues. CDR3 DNA: TGCAGTGCTCCGACTAGCGGTAGCACAGATACGCAGTATTTT. Translation gives CSAPTSGSTDTQYF.

In its sample, this clonotype was seen many times. The rearrangement uses TRBV7-3 and TRBJ2-3; D not certain. The CDR3 runs to 12 residues. The germline gives CDR1 SGHTA, CDR2 FQGTGA. V lost 2 bases and J lost 4, with 4 bases in between. This CDR3 reads CASSLGADTQYF. CDR3 bases: TGTGCCAGCAGCTTAGGAGCAGATACGCAGTATTTT.